These T cell receptor beta chains were read from a single sample in a study of blood T cell repertoires in COVID-19. Repertoires were generated with immunoSEQ multiplex PCR, while TCRdb's copy carries only in-frame clones and drops some. The table has about 210,000 clones, around 90% seen once. Sequenced input: PBMCs or T cells enriched from blood (not recorded which). These receptors originate from a young man in a cohort exposed to, infected with or recovered from COVID-19 (not recorded which). Both conserved end residues are part of each CDR3. D genes are given only for firm matches. Size is omitted from some rows. Given values are once, few, many or a class for expanded clones.

D	size	J	V	DNA	CDR3
TRBD1	once	TRBJ2-1	TRBV9	TGTGCCAGCAGCGTAGTTCCGGGACAGGGCTACAATGAGCAGTTCTTC	CASSVVPGQGYNEQFF
-	few	TRBJ2-3	TRBV12-3/TRBV12-4	TGTGCCAGCCAAAATTGGGGGCGTGAGACGGATTTT	CASQNWGRETDF
-	-	TRBJ2-3	TRBV7-3	TGTGCCAGCAGCGCTAACAGCTACACAGATACGCAGTATTTT	CASSANSYTDTQYF
TRBD1	-	TRBJ1-1	TRBV28	TGTGCCAGCAGAGTTTACCAGGGGGCAGCTTTCTTT	CASRVYQGAAFF
TRBD2	-	TRBJ2-7	TRBV7-9	TGTGCCAGCAGCCCCAGCGGGAGGGCCTACGAGCAGTACTTC	CASSPSGRAYEQYF
-	-	TRBJ2-7	TRBV5-6	TGTGCCAGCAGCTCGGAGACAGGAACCTACGAGCAGTACTTC	CASSSETGTYEQYF
-	once	TRBJ1-6	TRBV7-9	TGTGCCAGCAGCAGACGACAGGCTCCTGATTCACCCCTCCACTTT	CASSRRQAPDSPLHF
TRBD2	-	TRBJ2-3	TRBV5-1	TGCGCCAGCAGCCCCCCGGGACTAGGCAATACGCAGTATTTT	CASSPPGLGNTQYF
TRBD2	-	TRBJ2-1	TRBV5-6	TGTGCCAGCAGCTTGGAACTAGCGGGAGGGCGTAGGTTCTTC	CASSLELAGGRRFF
-	-	TRBJ1-2	TRBV7-9	TGTGCCAGCAGTTTCGGGTGGTTCTATGGCTACACCTTC	CASSFGWFYGYTF
-	-	TRBJ1-3	TRBV9	TGTGCCAGCAGCGTCGACACAACTGGAAACACCATATATTTT	CASSVDTTGNTIYF
TRBD1	-	TRBJ2-1	TRBV6-6	TGTGCCAGCAGTTGGACAGGTATCTACAATGAGCAGTTCTTC	CASSWTGIYNEQFF
-	-	TRBJ2-2	TRBV27	TGTGCCAGCAGTTTAAACCGCGATACCGGGGAGCTGTTTTTT	CASSLNRDTGELFF
TRBD2	-	TRBJ2-7	TRBV7-2	TGTGCCAGCCTCCCAGCAACTAGCGGTCCCTACGAGCAGTACTTC	CASLPATSGPYEQYF
TRBD1	-	TRBJ1-5	TRBV4-3	TGCGCCAGCAGCCCACAGGGGAGTTCACAGCCCCAGCATTTT	CASSPQGSSQPQHF
-	-	TRBJ1-1	TRBV19	TGTGCCAGTAGAAAACAGGGAACTGAAGCTTTCTTT	CASRKQGTEAFF
TRBD1	-	TRBJ1-2	TRBV27	TGTGCCAGCACTTTGACAGGGGGAAACTATGGCTACACCTTC	CASTLTGGNYGYTF
TRBD2	-	TRBJ2-1	TRBV7-8	TGTGCCAGCAGCCCGCGGGGCGGGAGAAAGAATGAGCAGTTCTTC	CASSPRGGRKNEQFF
-	-	TRBJ2-1	TRBV27	TGTGCCAGCAGTTTAGCGGGACTTGTCTACAATGAGCAGTTCTTC	CASSLAGLVYNEQFF
-	-	TRBJ1-5	TRBV13	TGTGCCAGCAGTAAACGAGGACAGCTCAATAGCAATCAGCCCCAGCATTTT	CASSKRGQLNSNQPQHF
-	-	TRBJ2-2	TRBV5-1	TGCGCCAGCAGCCCCATCAGGGGGAACACCGGGGAGCTGTTTTTT	CASSPIRGNTGELFF
-	-	TRBJ1-1	TRBV24-1	TGTGCCACCAGTGGGACGGTCGGGGGAGAAGCTTTCTTT	CATSGTVGGEAFF
-	once	TRBJ1-1	TRBV11-2	TGTGCCAGCAGCCAACCATCGGTTACTGAAGCTTTCTTT	CASSQPSVTEAFF
-	-	TRBJ2-7	TRBV28	TGTGCCAGCAGTTTATCAGGGACCTACGAGCAGTACTTC	CASSLSGTYEQYF
-	few	TRBJ2-7	TRBV19	TGTGCCAGTAGTGCCGGGTCGGACAGCACCTACGAGCAGTACTTC	CASSAGSDSTYEQYF
-	-	TRBJ1-1	TRBV28	TGTGCCAGCAGTGAGACTTTCGGTAAGGCAGCTTTCTTT	CASSETFGKAAFF
TRBD2	-	TRBJ2-1	TRBV11-2	TGTGCCAGCAGCTTTAGCGGGGGCTCCTACAATGAGCAGTTCTTC	CASSFSGGSYNEQFF
-	-	TRBJ2-5	TRBV20-1	TGCAGTGCTATAGTTGGAGAGACCCAGTACTTC	CSAIVGETQYF
-	once	TRBJ1-3	TRBV2	TGTGCCAGCGTACGTAGCTCTGGAAACACCATATATTTT	CASVRSSGNTIYF
-	-	TRBJ1-4	TRBV11-2	TGTGCCAGCAGCGACTCCCCCGGAGGGGCGGAAACTAATGAAAAACTGTTTTTT	CASSDSPGGAETNEKLFF
TRBD1	-	TRBJ2-2	TRBV9	TGTGCCAGCAGCGCCCCTACAGGGGTGTCACCCGGGGAGCTGTTTTTT	CASSAPTGVSPGELFF
TRBD1	-	TRBJ2-1	TRBV9	TGTGCCAGCGCGAGAAAGGGACAGGGGCTAAATGAGCAGTTCTTC	CASARKGQGLNEQFF
-	-	TRBJ1-1	TRBV29-1	TGCAGCGTTGTGGGGGGGGAAAGGGAAGCTTTCTTT	CSVVGGEREAFF